This entry features one T cell receptor (beta chain) sequence. TCRdb recomputed calls from the 5' RACE reads with MiXCR, one row per CDR3 protein. Of about 120,000 distinct CDR3 sequences in the sample, 12% are singletons; the top ten hold roughly 15%. These data belong to a study of spatial heterogeneity in lung cancer. Study summary: On average, each unique TCR and UMI combination appeared more than ten times in raw reads.

Germline V gene sequence: CDR1 DFQATT, CDR2 SNEGSKA (reference sequence). V shed 4 bases, J shed 5 bases, and the junction held 11 bases outside the gene matches. The CDR3 spans 15 residues. Noted time point: blood at routine non-recurrence follow-up after resection. Unsorted samples of tumor, nontumor lung or frozen PBMC had their whole RNA sequenced. The sample here was PBMCs, taken at follow-up. This TCR came from a male donor with early-stage non-small cell lung cancer. The rearrangement uses TRBV20-1 and TRBJ2-5; TRBD1 matches 9 bases. CDR3: CSATPSQGAWETQYF. The CDR3 region has the DNA TGCAGTGCTACGCCGTCACAGGGGGCCTGGGAGACCCAGTACTTC.